A single sample is the source of the 3 T cell receptor beta chains below, sequenced in a study of human T cells and chemical hapten exposure. The time point here: healthy volunteer bleed at 6 weeks. Total RNA was extracted from unfractionated whole blood. Using its own MiXCR run on the RACE reads, TCRdb lists one record per CDR3 protein. Among about 82,000 distinct CDR3 sequences, over 6.5% were seen once, and the ten largest hold approximately 1.4%. Material: whole blood. Receptors were obtained from a male donor in good health. Some clones in this sample may be carry-over from other donors' samples.

This rearrangement joins TRBV29-1 to TRBJ1-4, with D hard to call. This CDR3 has 11 amino acids. V dropped 7 bases and J dropped 5 bases, with 8 bases sitting between them. Per the germline V gene, CDR1 is SQVTM and CDR2 is ANQGSEA. The CDR3 region is CSGRENEKLFF. In DNA, the CDR3 is TGCAGCGGCCGGGAGAATGAAAAACTGTTTTTT.

The rearrangement joins TRBV10-2 to TRBJ1-1; D is unresolved. Looked up from germline, CDR1 is WSHSY and CDR2 is SAAADI. The CDR3 has 13 residues. V lost 3 bases and J lost 0, with 5 bases in between. CDR3 DNA sequence: TGCGCCAGCAGTGACCCGTTGAACACTGAAGCTTTCTTT. Translated, it gives CASSDPLNTEAFF.

The gene calls are TRBV27 and TRBJ1-2; TRBD1 matches 7 bases. V lost 7 bases, J lost 8 bases, and 13 bases stayed unmatched. The CDR3 totals 14 residues. Germline CDR1 reads MNHEY; CDR2 reads SMNVEV (reference sequence). This chain's CDR3 is CASKTGALTIGYTF. CDR3 coding DNA: TGTGCCAGCAAAACAGGGGCCCTAACCATCGGCTACACCTTC.